In this sample, the clone carrying this T cell receptor (beta chain) turned up many times. The sample belongs to a study of T cell repertoires in cytomegalovirus infection. The length of the CDR3 is 15 residues. V was pared by 6 bases and J by 7 bases, with 9 bases of the junction left unmatched. From germline, CDR1 is MNHNS and CDR2 SASEGT. TCRdb fed the reads into MiXCR, producing one record per CDR3 protein. This sample has around 210,000 distinct CDR3 sequences; around 6.2% occur once, and the top ten carry around 6%. The clonotype comes from a human donor in good health (CMV status not recorded). Some clones in this sample may be carry-over from other donors' samples. The sample consisted of PBMCs. The V gene is TRBV6-1, the J gene TRBJ2-1, with 10 bases matching TRBD2. CDR3 nucleotide sequence: TGTGCCAGCAGACCTGTAGCGGGGGGCCTAAATGAGCAGTTCTTC. Encoded protein: CASRPVAGGLNEQFF.